This T cell receptor beta chain was identified during a study of T cells in Graves' hyperthyroidism and ophthalmopathy. Background on the study: Peripheral blood specimens were obtained at initial diagnosis, prior to any treatment.

Amplification of TCR beta CDR3 regions was performed using RNA transcripts as template. First-round RT-PCR with HTBI primers amplified the TCR CDR3 region. Each CDR3 protein gets one entry after TCRdb re-called the multiplex PCR reads with MiXCR. Among over 300,000 distinct CDR3 sequences listed, around 13% were seen once. The V end was cut by 3 bases, the J end by 0 bases, with 11 bases between. CDR1 is KGHSH, CDR2 LQKENI, per germline. The CDR3 has 15 amino acids. Sequencing was carried out using blood. This chain uses TRBV18 with TRBJ1-2, with D maybe TRBD1 (5 bases). This receptor was obtained from a woman aged 55-69 years with Graves' hyperthyroidism. For the CDR3, the DNA is TGTGCCAGCTCACCGAGGGACGGAGCTAACTATGGCTACACCTTC. Translated: CASSPRDGANYGYTF.